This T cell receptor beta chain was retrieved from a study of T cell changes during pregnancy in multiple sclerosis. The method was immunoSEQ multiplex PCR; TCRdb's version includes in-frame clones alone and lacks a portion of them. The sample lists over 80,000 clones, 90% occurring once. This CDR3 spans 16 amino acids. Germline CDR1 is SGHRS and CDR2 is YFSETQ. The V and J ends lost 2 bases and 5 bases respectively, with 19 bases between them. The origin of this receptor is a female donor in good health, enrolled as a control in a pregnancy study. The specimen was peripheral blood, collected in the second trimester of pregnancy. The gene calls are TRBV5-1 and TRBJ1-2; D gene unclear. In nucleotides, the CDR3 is TGCGCCAGCAGCTTAGCGGACCCACCAAGAGGGTATGGCTACACCTTC. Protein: CASSLADPPRGYGYTF.